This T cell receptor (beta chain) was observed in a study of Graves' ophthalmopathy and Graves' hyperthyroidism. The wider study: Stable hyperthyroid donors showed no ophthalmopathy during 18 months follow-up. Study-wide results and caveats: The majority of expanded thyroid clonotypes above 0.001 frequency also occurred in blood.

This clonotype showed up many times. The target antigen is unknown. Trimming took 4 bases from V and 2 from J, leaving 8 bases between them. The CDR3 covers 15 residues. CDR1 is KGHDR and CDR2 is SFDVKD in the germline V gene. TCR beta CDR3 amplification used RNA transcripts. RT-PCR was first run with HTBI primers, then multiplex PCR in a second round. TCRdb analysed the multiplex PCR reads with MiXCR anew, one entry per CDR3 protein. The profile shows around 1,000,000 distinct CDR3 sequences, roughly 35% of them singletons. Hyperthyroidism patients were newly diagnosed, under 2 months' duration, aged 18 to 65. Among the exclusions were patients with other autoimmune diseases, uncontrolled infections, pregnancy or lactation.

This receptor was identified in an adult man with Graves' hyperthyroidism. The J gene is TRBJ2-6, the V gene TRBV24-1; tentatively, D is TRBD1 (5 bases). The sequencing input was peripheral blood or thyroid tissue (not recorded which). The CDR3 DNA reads TGTGCCACCAGTGAGGAAGGGGCTGGGGCCAACGTCCTGACTTTC. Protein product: CATSEEGAGANVLTF.